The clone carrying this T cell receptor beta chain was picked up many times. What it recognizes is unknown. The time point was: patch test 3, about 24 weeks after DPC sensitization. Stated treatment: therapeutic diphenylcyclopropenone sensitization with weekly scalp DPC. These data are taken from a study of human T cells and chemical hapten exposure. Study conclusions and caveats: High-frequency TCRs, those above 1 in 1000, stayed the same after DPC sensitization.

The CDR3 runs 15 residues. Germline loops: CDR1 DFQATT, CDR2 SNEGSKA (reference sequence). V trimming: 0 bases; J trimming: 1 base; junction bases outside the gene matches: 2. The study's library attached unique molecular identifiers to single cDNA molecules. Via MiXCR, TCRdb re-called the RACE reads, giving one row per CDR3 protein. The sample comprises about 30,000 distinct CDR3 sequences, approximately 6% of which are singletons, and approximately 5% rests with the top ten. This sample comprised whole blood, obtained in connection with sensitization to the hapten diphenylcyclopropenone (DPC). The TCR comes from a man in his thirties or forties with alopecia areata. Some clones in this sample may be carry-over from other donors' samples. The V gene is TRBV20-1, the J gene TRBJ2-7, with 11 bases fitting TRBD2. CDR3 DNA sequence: TGCAGTGCTAGAGATGCTAGCGGGAGGTCCTACGAGCAGTACTTC. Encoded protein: CSARDASGRSYEQYF.